The source of this TCR beta chain is a study of blood T cells in healthy people across ages. Whole-study findings and limits: The unknown donor CMV status may have confounded expanded clonotype changes.

Combining a sample-barcoded 5' primer with a J-beta primer mix, a second PCR ran for roughly 6 to 12 cycles. Each CDR3 protein is one row after TCRdb ran MiXCR on the 5' RACE reads. The sample holds approximately 490,000 distinct CDR3 sequences, approximately 25% seen once. CDR1 and CDR2 (germline): SGHRS, YFSETQ. The CDR3 spans 13 residues. The V and J ends lost 0 bases and 5 bases respectively, with 8 bases between them. As concerns this clonotype: Antigen unknown.

These data were also filed under a second study, of T cells of mothers and their children.

The sequence came from a boy younger than 18 in good health. Sequencing input: blood. The chain combines TRBV5-1 with TRBJ2-5, with D unresolved. This chain's CDR3 is CASSLGYPETQYF. The DNA of the CDR3 is TGCGCCAGCAGCTTGGGCTACCCGGAGACCCAGTACTTC.